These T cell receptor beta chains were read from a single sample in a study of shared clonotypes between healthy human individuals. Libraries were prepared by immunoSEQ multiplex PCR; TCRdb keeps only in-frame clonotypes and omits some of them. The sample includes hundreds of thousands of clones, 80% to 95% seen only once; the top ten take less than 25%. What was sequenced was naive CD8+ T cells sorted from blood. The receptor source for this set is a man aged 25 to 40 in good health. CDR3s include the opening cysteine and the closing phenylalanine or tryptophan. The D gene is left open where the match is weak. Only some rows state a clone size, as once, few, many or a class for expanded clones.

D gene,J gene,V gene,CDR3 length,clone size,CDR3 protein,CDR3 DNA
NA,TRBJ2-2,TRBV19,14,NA,CASSTSDGTGELFF,TGTGCCAGTAGTACCTCGGACGGAACCGGGGAGCTGTTTTTT
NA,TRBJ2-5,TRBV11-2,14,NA,CASSLETEQETQYF,TGTGCCAGCAGCTTAGAGACAGAACAAGAGACCCAGTACTTC
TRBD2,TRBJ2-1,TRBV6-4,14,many,CASSDGTSGNEQFF,TGTGCCAGCAGTGACGGGACTAGCGGGAATGAGCAGTTCTTC
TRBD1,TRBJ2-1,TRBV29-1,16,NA,CSVDDLRDSPYNEQFF,TGCAGCGTCGATGATCTCCGGGACAGTCCCTACAATGAGCAGTTCTTC
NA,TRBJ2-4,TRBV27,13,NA,CASSRGVLNIQYF,TGTGCCAGCAGCCGGGGCGTCCTAAACATTCAGTACTTC
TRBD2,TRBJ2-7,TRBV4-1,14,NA,CASSPREGPDEQYF,TGCGCCAGCAGCCCCCGGGAGGGCCCCGACGAGCAGTACTTC
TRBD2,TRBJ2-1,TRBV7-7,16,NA,CASSLGRESSYNEQFF,TGTGCCAGCAGCTTAGGGCGGGAGAGCTCCTACAATGAGCAGTTCTTC
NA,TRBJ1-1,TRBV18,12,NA,CASSPQNTEAFF,TGTGCCAGCTCACCCCAAAACACTGAAGCTTTCTTT
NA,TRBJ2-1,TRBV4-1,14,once,CASSQVEASNEQFF,TGCGCCAGCAGCCAAGTCGAAGCGAGCAATGAGCAGTTCTTC
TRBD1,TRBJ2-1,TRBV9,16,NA,CASSETGGVESNEQFF,TGTGCCAGCAGCGAAACAGGGGGCGTGGAATCCAATGAGCAGTTCTTC
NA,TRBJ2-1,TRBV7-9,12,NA,CASSPPWDEQFF,TGTGCCAGCAGCCCCCCCTGGGATGAGCAGTTCTTC
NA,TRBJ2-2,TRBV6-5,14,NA,CAVTSLPNTGELFF,TGTGCCGTGACTAGTCTTCCGAACACCGGGGAGCTGTTTTTT
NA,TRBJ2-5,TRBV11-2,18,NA,CASSLGKGPGHRVETQYF,TGTGCCAGCAGCTTAGGGAAAGGGCCGGGACACAGGGTTGAGACCCAGTACTTC
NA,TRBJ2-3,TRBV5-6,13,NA,CASSPRYTDTQYF,TGTGCCAGCAGCCCTCGGTACACAGATACGCAGTATTTT
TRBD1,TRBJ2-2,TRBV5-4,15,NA,CASSSPQGAGGELFF,TGTGCCAGCAGCTCCCCCCAGGGGGCTGGCGGGGAGCTGTTTTTT
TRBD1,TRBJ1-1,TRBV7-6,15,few,CASSPSTGSNTEAFF,TGTGCCAGCAGCCCCTCGACAGGGTCGAACACTGAAGCTTTCTTT
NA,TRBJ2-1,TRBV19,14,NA,CASTGHAFYNEQFF,TGTGCCAGTACGGGGCATGCCTTTTACAATGAGCAGTTCTTC
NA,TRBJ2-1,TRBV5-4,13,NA,CASSTDYYNEQFF,TGTGCCAGCAGCACGGACTACTACAATGAGCAGTTCTTC
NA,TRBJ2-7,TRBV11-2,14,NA,CASSLGWTSYEQYF,TGTGCCAGCAGCTTAGGTTGGACCTCCTACGAGCAGTACTTC
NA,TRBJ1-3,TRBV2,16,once,CASSERIRSSGNTIYF,TGTGCCAGCAGTGAACGAATCCGGAGCTCTGGAAACACCATATATTTT
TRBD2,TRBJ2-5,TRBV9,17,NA,CASSEASGGTFQETQYF,TGTGCCAGCTCCGAGGCTAGCGGGGGGACATTCCAAGAGACCCAGTACTTC
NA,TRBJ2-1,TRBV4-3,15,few,CASSQVVSSYNEQFF,TGCGCCAGCAGCCAAGTTGTTTCCTCCTACAATGAGCAGTTCTTC
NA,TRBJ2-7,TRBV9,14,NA,CASSVGSRSYEQYF,TGTGCCAGCAGCGTAGGGAGCCGCTCCTACGAGCAGTACTTC
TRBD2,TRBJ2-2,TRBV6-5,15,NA,CASSYLRGSSGELFF,TGTGCCAGCAGCTATCTGCGGGGGTCGTCCGGGGAGCTGTTTTTT
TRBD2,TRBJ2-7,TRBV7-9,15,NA,CASSFSGTTSYEQYF,TGTGCCAGCAGCTTCAGCGGGACCACATCCTACGAGCAGTACTTC